This T cell receptor beta chain was identified during a study of Ad26.COV2.S vaccination and SARS-CoV-2 variants. Study-level results: Possibly, TCR breadth and depth analyses underestimated total T cell responses. Individuals receiving vaccine had higher spike-specific TCR breadth than placebo recipients did.

Germline lookup yields CDR1 SGHNT and CDR2 YYREEE (reference sequence). There are 15 residues in the CDR3. V lost 4 bases, J lost 4 bases, and 6 bases stayed unmatched. About this clone: The antigen remains unidentified.

The repertoire was sequenced with immunoSEQ multiplex PCR; TCRdb's copy has only in-frame clones and lacks some. The sample holds 410,000 or so clones, about 90% seen once. Treatment of the sample: some 20 received Ad26.COV2.S at low or high dose, single or two shots; about 5 received placebo; per-sample allocation not given. Material that was analyzed had been drawn on day 63 after the first vaccine or placebo injection. Built on an Ad26 vector, the vaccine expressed Wuhan-strain SARS-CoV-2 spike. The specimen comprised peripheral blood, sampled in a trial of Ad26.COV2.S vaccine versus placebo. The source of this sequence is a person aged 18 to 59 who received the Ad26.COV2.S COVID-19 vaccine or a placebo. This chain links TRBV5-4 with TRBJ2-5, with 11 bases lining up with TRBD2. CDR3 nucleotides: TGTGCCAGCAGCGGTAGCGGGGGGGCGGGAGAGACCCAGTACTTC. Its protein is CASSGSGGAGETQYF.